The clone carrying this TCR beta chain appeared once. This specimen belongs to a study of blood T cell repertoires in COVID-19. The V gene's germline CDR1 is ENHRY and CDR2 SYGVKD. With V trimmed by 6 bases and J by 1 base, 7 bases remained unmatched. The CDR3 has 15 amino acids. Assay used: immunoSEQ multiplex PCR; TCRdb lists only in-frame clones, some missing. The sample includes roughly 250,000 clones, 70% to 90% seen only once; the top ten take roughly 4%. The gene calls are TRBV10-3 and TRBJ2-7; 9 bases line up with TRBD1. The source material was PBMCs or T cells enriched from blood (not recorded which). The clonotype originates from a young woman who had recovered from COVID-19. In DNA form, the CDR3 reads TGTGCCATCAGAGAGGACAGGGGAGCATCCTACGAGCAGTACTTC. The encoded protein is CAIREDRGASYEQYF.